These T cell receptor beta chains were read from a single sample in a study of shared clonotypes between healthy human individuals. TCRdb keeps only in-frame clones here, not all; method: immunoSEQ multiplex PCR. This sample has some 1,400,000 clones; approximately 97% occur once, and the top ten carry roughly 1.2%. Input material: naive CD4+ T cells sorted from blood. These receptors were taken from a man in his thirties or forties in good health. CDR3s include the opening cysteine and the closing phenylalanine or tryptophan. D genes are given only for firm matches. The size field is filled for only some rows; it gives once, few, many or a size class.

cdr3_aa	cdr3_nt	d_call	v_call	j_call	cdr3_length	clone_size
CASSELAGVISDTQYF	TGTGCCAGCAGTGAACTAGCGGGAGTGATATCAGATACGCAGTATTTT	TRBD2	TRBV9	TRBJ2-3	16	NA
CASSLWGETTPAIPYNEQFF	TGCGCCAGCAGCTTGTGGGGGGAGACCACCCCGGCCATCCCCTACAATGAGCAGTTCTTC	NA	TRBV5-1	TRBJ2-1	20	NA
CASSSLNPAYEQYF	TGCGCCAGCAGCTCCCTTAATCCGGCCTACGAGCAGTACTTC	NA	TRBV5-1	TRBJ2-7	14	NA
CASSDSEGGYF	TGTGCCAGCAGCGACTCGGAGGGGGGGTATTTT	NA	TRBV28	TRBJ2-3	11	NA
CASGRVHTGELFF	TGTGCCAGCGGCAGGGTCCACACCGGGGAGCTGTTTTTT	NA	TRBV6-5	TRBJ2-2	13	NA
CASSPRDSYNEQFF	TGTGCCAGCAGCCCCAGGGACAGCTACAATGAGCAGTTCTTC	TRBD1	TRBV7-3	TRBJ2-1	14	NA
CASSFFYGANVLTF	TGTGCCAGCAGCTTTTTTTACGGGGCCAACGTCCTGACTTTC	NA	TRBV5-8	TRBJ2-6	14	NA
CASKQGLERTEAFF	TGCGCCAGCAAACAGGGTCTCGAGCGCACTGAAGCTTTCTTT	NA	TRBV5-1	TRBJ1-1	14	NA
CATSRDLWEGVGTDTQYF	TGTGCCACCAGCAGAGATCTCTGGGAGGGAGTTGGCACAGATACGCAGTATTTT	TRBD2	TRBV15	TRBJ2-3	18	NA
CASSLEGGLASETQYF	TGTGCCAGCAGCTTGGAGGGAGGTCTAGCCTCAGAGACCCAGTACTTC	NA	TRBV5-4	TRBJ2-5	16	once
CASSPISGVNEQFF	TGCGCCAGCAGCCCGATCTCCGGGGTTAATGAGCAGTTCTTC	NA	TRBV5-1	TRBJ2-1	14	NA
CASMGLAGDSSYNEQFF	TGTGCCAGTATGGGTCTAGCGGGAGATTCGTCCTACAATGAGCAGTTCTTC	TRBD2	TRBV19	TRBJ2-1	17	NA
CASSLGGYEQYF	TGCGCCAGCAGCTTGGGGGGATACGAGCAGTACTTC	NA	TRBV5-1	TRBJ2-7	12	few
CASSGGLAPTDTQYF	TGTGCCAGCAGCGGAGGTCTGGCCCCCACAGATACGCAGTATTTT	NA	TRBV5-8	TRBJ2-3	15	NA
CASSRGQAFTGELFF	TGTGCCAGCAGTAGGGGACAGGCGTTCACCGGGGAGCTGTTTTTT	TRBD1	TRBV6-1	TRBJ2-2	15	NA
CATSREIQMVQPQHF	TGTGCCACCAGCAGAGAAATCCAGATGGTTCAGCCCCAGCATTTT	NA	TRBV15	TRBJ1-5	15	once
CASSFGSSTDTQYF	TGTGCCAGCAGCTTTGGGAGTTCCACAGATACGCAGTATTTT	NA	TRBV7-9	TRBJ2-3	14	once
CASSPRALQGSGANVLTF	TGTGCCAGCAGCCCCCGGGCGCTGCAGGGCTCTGGGGCCAACGTCCTGACTTTC	NA	TRBV7-9	TRBJ2-6	18	NA
CASSFWQREEQFF	TGTGCCAGCAGCTTCTGGCAGCGGGAAGAGCAGTTCTTC	TRBD2	TRBV5-6	TRBJ2-1	13	once
CASSVGTSGRSLSYNEQFF	TGTGCCAGCAGCGTTGGGACTAGCGGGAGAAGCCTCTCCTACAATGAGCAGTTCTTC	TRBD2	TRBV9	TRBJ2-1	19	NA
CASSHRFQETQYF	TGTGCCAGCAGCCACAGGTTCCAAGAGACCCAGTACTTC	NA	TRBV27	TRBJ2-5	13	NA
CASSFTTRTVEGLAGSEQFF	TGTGCCAGCAGCTTTACAACCCGGACAGTCGAGGGACTAGCGGGAAGTGAGCAGTTCTTC	TRBD2	TRBV9	TRBJ2-1	20	NA
CASSLEAEVEETQYF	TGTGCCAGCAGTTTAGAAGCTGAGGTCGAAGAGACCCAGTACTTC	NA	TRBV28	TRBJ2-5	15	NA
CASSQPGTPNEQFF	TGTGCCAGTAGCCAACCCGGTACCCCCAATGAGCAGTTCTTC	NA	TRBV19	TRBJ2-1	14	NA
CASSSRPGLAEKSSAYNEQFF	TGTGCCAGCAGCTCCCGACCGGGACTAGCGGAAAAAAGCTCCGCCTACAATGAGCAGTTCTTC	TRBD2	TRBV14	TRBJ2-1	21	NA
CASTKREGRGEQFF	TGTGCCAGCACCAAGCGGGAGGGCCGGGGTGAGCAGTTCTTC	TRBD2	TRBV28	TRBJ2-1	14	NA
CASSVDRIHTDTQYF	TGTGCCAGCAGTGTGGACAGGATTCACACAGATACGCAGTATTTT	TRBD1	TRBV6-1	TRBJ2-3	15	NA
CASSVESHEQYF	TGTGCCAGCAGCGTAGAATCCCACGAGCAGTACTTC	NA	TRBV9	TRBJ2-7	12	NA
CASSWGQHPYNEQFF	TGTGCCAGCAGCTGGGGACAGCACCCCTACAATGAGCAGTTCTTC	TRBD1	TRBV7-2	TRBJ2-1	15	NA
CASSSGLPADEQFF	TGTGCCAGCAGCTCGGGACTCCCCGCCGATGAGCAGTTCTTC	NA	TRBV7-5	TRBJ2-1	14	NA
CASSPGVVRYNEQFF	TGTGCCAGCAGCCCCGGCGTGGTGAGATACAATGAGCAGTTCTTC	NA	TRBV5-4	TRBJ2-1	15	NA
CASSLGPGDYNEQFF	TGTGCCAGCAGCTTAGGTCCAGGGGACTACAATGAGCAGTTCTTC	NA	TRBV5-5	TRBJ2-1	15	NA
CASSDLHPGGRQYF	TGTGCCAGCAGTGACTTGCATCCGGGAGGACGGCAGTATTTT	TRBD2	TRBV6-4	TRBJ2-3	14	NA
CASSLAQPPGEQYF	TGTGCCAGCAGCTTGGCGCAGCCGCCGGGTGAGCAGTACTTC	NA	TRBV5-5	TRBJ2-7	14	NA
CASRTSGSSGGEQYF	TGTGCCAGCAGAACTAGCGGGAGCTCCGGGGGAGAGCAGTACTTC	TRBD2	TRBV6-5	TRBJ2-7	15	NA
CATSRVPLQETQYF	TGTGCCACCAGCAGAGTTCCACTTCAAGAGACCCAGTACTTC	NA	TRBV15	TRBJ2-5	14	NA
CASSLRVPGELFF	TGTGCCAGCAGCCTGCGGGTTCCCGGGGAGCTGTTTTTT	NA	TRBV14	TRBJ2-2	13	NA
CASSPLSGSTTDTQYF	TGTGCCAGCTCACCCCTTAGCGGGAGCACCACAGATACGCAGTATTTT	TRBD2	TRBV18	TRBJ2-3	16	once
CASSQGSYNEQFF	TGCGCCAGCAGCCAGGGTTCCTACAATGAGCAGTTCTTC	NA	TRBV4-3	TRBJ2-1	13	NA
CASSPPPNTEAFF	TGCGCCAGCAGCCCTCCACCGAACACTGAAGCTTTCTTT	NA	TRBV5-1	TRBJ1-1	13	NA
CASSLAPKETQYF	TGTGCCAGCAGCTTAGCTCCAAAAGAGACCCAGTACTTC	NA	TRBV7-2	TRBJ2-5	13	NA
CASSLGRVVTNEKLFF	TGCGCCAGCAGCTTGGGGCGGGTGGTGACTAATGAAAAACTGTTTTTT	NA	TRBV5-1	TRBJ1-4	16	NA
CASSAGQGGNYGYTF	TGCGCCAGCAGCGCCGGACAGGGAGGAAACTATGGCTACACCTTC	TRBD1	TRBV5-1	TRBJ1-2	15	NA
CASTGDTGELFF	TGTGCCAGCACGGGGGACACCGGGGAGCTGTTTTTT	NA	TRBV7-9	TRBJ2-2	12	NA
CASSSRRPGQTQYF	TGTGCCAGCAGTTCGAGACGGCCGGGGCAGACCCAGTACTTC	NA	TRBV28	TRBJ2-5	14	NA
CASSEGNNYGYTF	TGTGCCAGCAGTGAGGGCAATAACTATGGCTACACCTTC	NA	TRBV2	TRBJ1-2	13	few
CSALTATNEQFF	TGCAGCGCCCTGACCGCTACCAATGAGCAGTTCTTC	NA	TRBV29-1	TRBJ2-1	12	NA
CASNLWSGGDTQYF	TGTGCCAGCAATCTATGGTCCGGGGGGGATACGCAGTATTTT	TRBD2	TRBV5-6	TRBJ2-3	14	NA
CASSLLAGNPSTDTQYF	TGTGCCAGTAGTTTACTAGCGGGTAACCCTAGCACAGATACGCAGTATTTT	TRBD2	TRBV19	TRBJ2-3	17	NA
CASDPGDTEAFF	TGTGCCAGTGATCCCGGGGACACTGAAGCTTTCTTT	NA	TRBV19	TRBJ1-1	12	NA
CATQQGADTEAFF	TGTGCCACCCAACAGGGGGCTGATACTGAAGCTTTCTTT	TRBD1	TRBV2	TRBJ1-1	13	NA
CASSLDGGVTGELFF	TGCGCCAGCAGCTTGGACGGGGGTGTCACCGGGGAGCTGTTTTTT	NA	TRBV5-1	TRBJ2-2	15	NA
CASTREAGANVLTF	TGTGCCAGCACCAGGGAGGCTGGGGCCAACGTCCTGACTTTC	NA	TRBV2	TRBJ2-6	14	NA
CAWSAGGYEQYF	TGTGCCTGGAGTGCAGGGGGGTACGAGCAGTACTTC	NA	TRBV30	TRBJ2-7	12	NA
CASSLVARNIQYF	TGTGCCAGCAGCTTAGTGGCGAGGAACATTCAGTACTTC	NA	TRBV11-3	TRBJ2-4	13	NA